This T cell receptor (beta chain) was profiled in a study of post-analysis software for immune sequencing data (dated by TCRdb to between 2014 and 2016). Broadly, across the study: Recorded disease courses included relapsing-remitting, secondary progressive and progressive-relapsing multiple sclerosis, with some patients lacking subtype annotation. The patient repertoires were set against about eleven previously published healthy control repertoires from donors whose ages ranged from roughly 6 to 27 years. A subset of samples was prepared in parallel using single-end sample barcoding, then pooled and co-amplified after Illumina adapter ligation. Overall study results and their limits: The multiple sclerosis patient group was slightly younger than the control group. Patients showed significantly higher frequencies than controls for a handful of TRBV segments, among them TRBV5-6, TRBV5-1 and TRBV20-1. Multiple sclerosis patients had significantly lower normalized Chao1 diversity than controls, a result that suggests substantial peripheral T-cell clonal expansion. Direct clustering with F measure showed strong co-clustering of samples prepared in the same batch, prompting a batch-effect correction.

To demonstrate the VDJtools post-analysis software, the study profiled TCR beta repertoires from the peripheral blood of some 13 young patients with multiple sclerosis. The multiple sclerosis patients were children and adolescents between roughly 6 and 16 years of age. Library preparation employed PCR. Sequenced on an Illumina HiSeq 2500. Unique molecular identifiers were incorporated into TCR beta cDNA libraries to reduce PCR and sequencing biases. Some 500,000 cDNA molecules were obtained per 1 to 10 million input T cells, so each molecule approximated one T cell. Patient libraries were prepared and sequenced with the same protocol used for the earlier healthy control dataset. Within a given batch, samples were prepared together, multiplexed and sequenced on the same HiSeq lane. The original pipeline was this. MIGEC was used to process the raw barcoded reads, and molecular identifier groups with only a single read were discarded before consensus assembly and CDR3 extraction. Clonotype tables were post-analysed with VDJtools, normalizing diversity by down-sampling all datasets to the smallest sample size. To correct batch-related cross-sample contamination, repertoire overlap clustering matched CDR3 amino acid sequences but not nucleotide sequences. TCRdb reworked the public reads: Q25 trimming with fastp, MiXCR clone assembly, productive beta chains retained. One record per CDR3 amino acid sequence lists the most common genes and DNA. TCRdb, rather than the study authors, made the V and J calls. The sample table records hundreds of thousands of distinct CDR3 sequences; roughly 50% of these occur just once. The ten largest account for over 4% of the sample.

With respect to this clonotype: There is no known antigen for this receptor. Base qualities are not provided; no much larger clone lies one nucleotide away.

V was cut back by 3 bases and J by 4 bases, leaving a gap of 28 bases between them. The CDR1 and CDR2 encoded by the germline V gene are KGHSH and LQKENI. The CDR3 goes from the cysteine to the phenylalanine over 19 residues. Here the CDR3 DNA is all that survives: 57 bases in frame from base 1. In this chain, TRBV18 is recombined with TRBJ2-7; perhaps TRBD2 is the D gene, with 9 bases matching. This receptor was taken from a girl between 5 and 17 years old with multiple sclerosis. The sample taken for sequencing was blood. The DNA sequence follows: TGTGCCAGCTCACCCTGGACAGGGCCCGCTAGCGGGACGACTTACGAGCAGTACTTC. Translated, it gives CASSPWTGPASGTTYEQYF.